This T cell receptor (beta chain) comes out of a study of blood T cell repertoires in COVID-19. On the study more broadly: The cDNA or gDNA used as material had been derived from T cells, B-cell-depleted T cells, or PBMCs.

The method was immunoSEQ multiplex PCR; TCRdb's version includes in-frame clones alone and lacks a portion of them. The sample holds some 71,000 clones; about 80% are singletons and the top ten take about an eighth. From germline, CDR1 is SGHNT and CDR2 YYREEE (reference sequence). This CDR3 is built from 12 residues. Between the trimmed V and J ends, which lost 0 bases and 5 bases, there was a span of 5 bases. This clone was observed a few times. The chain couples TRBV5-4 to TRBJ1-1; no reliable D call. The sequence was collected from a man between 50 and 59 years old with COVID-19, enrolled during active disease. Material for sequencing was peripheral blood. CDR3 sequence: CASSLERTEAFF. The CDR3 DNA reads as TGTGCCAGCAGCTTGGAGAGGACTGAAGCTTTCTTT.